The 15 T cell receptor beta chains below all came from one sample that was sequenced in a study of shared clonotypes between healthy human individuals. It was CD45RO-negative cells, positively selected for CCR7, that made up naive CD8 cells, with terminally differentiated effector memory CD45RA+ cells excluded. The table came from immunoSEQ multiplex PCR; TCRdb's copy has only in-frame clones and leaves some out. The sample gives about 2.1 million clones, about 92% of which show up once; 1.7% is in the top ten. Material for sequencing was naive CD8+ T cells from PBMCs. These TCRs come from a man aged 18-30 years in good health. Some clones in this sample may be carry-over from other donors' samples.

V is TRBV28 and J is TRBJ2-1; 9 nucleotides align to TRBD2. J was trimmed by 7 bases and V by 6 bases; bases with no gene match: 13. Looked up from germline, CDR1 is MDHEN and CDR2 is SYDVKM. The CDR3 sequence is 16 residues long. CDR3 nucleotide sequence: TGTGCCAGCAGAATCACTCTAGCGGGATTGGAAAATGAGCAGTTCTTC. Protein: CASRITLAGLENEQFF.

The chain joins TRBV11-2 to TRBJ2-7, with a possible D match to TRBD2 (7 bases). The V end lost 0 bases, the J end lost 6 bases, and 12 bases lay between the germline ends. Germline-derived CDR1 and CDR2 are SGHAT and FQNNGV. The CDR3 covers 14 residues. CDR3 region: CASSLDRAGAEQYF. Written as DNA, the CDR3 is TGTGCCAGCAGCTTAGATAGGGCGGGGGCCGAGCAGTACTTC.

In regard to this clone: Other DNA sequences of this sample code for an identical CDR3. The chain couples TRBV6-5 to TRBJ2-7, with D possibly matching TRBD1 (5 bases). The CDR3 loop spans 13 amino acids. Trimming took 0 bases from V and 4 from J, leaving 7 bases between them. CDR1 MNHEY and CDR2 SVGAGI come from the germline V gene. The CDR3 sequence: CASSYSGAYEQYF. In nucleotides, the CDR3 is TGTGCCAGCAGTTACTCTGGGGCTTACGAGCAGTACTTC.

The CDR3 region is CASSRGVLYEQYF. The CDR3 DNA follows: TGTGCCAGCAGCCGGGGGGTTCTCTACGAGCAGTACTTC. V gene TRBV7-6 combines with J gene TRBJ2-7; 7 positions agree with TRBD2. Trimming removed 5 bases from V and 3 bases from J; junction bases left unmatched: 4. Germline-derived CDR1 and CDR2 are SGHVS and FNYEAQ. CDR3 size: 13 residues.

The J gene is TRBJ2-1, the V gene TRBV28, with 8 bases aligning to TRBD2. CDR3 size: 18 residues. Losses at the gene ends were 3 bases for V and 6 bases for J; bases not matched to a gene: 16. Germline lookup yields CDR1 MDHEN and CDR2 SYDVKM. The CDR3 loop reads CASSLKGLVMGTTNEQFF. Here the CDR3 DNA reads TGTGCCAGCAGTTTGAAGGGACTAGTTATGGGGACGACCAATGAGCAGTTCTTC.

In the case of this clone: Distinct nucleotide sequences in the sample also encode this CDR3. This chain uses TRBV14 with TRBJ2-5, with 8 bases that match TRBD2. The CDR3 is 15 amino acids. Trimming at V came to 0 bases and at J to 5 bases, leaving 5 bases not matched to a gene. CDR1 and CDR2 from the germline V gene are SGHDN and FVKESK. Written as DNA, the CDR3 is TGTGCCAGCAGCCAAGATAGGACTAGCTGGGAGACCCAGTACTTC. Residues: CASSQDRTSWETQYF.

The chain has TRBV7-9 and TRBJ2-7; no clear D. Trimming cost V 5 bases and J 4 bases, with 9 bases left between them. Germline assignment: CDR1 SEHNR and CDR2 FQNEAQ (reference sequence). This CDR3 comprises 12 residues. CDR3 region: CASSHGLYEQYF. CDR3 nucleotide sequence: TGTGCCAGCAGCCACGGATTATACGAGCAGTACTTC.

The chain carries TRBV5-1 and TRBJ2-1; 9 positions agree with TRBD2. Germline V gene data show CDR1 as SGHRS and CDR2 as YFSETQ. CDR3 length equals 18 residues. Trimming removed 0 bases from V and 2 bases from J; junction bases left unmatched: 9. CDR3 sequence: CASSLGMRASGTYNEQFF. CDR3 bases: TGCGCCAGCAGCTTGGGGATGAGGGCTAGCGGGACCTACAATGAGCAGTTCTTC.

As for this clone: The same CDR3 also results from other DNA sequences found in this sample. The rearrangement uses TRBV30 and TRBJ2-7; a possible D gene is TRBD1 (5 bases). This CDR3 region has 12 residues. V gave up 2 bases and J gave up 3 bases, with 8 bases separating them. CDR1 GTSNPN and CDR2 SVGIG come from the germline V gene (reference sequence). Here the CDR3 reads CAWSPTDYEQYF. Written as DNA, the CDR3 is TGTGCCTGGAGTCCGACAGACTACGAGCAGTACTTC.

The CDR3 DNA reads as TGTGCCAGCAGCCCCACCCCTGACAGGGGGCCAGGGAACACTGAAGCTTTCTTT. This sequence encodes CASSPTPDRGPGNTEAFF. V is TRBV14 and J is TRBJ1-1, with TRBD1 identical over 10 bases. CDR1 and CDR2 from the germline V gene are SGHDN and FVKESK. The V and J ends lost 4 bases and 1 base, in that order; junction bases with no gene match: 12. The CDR3 length is 18 residues.

V is TRBV28 and J is TRBJ1-3, with a weak D call TRBD1 (5 bases). The length of the CDR3 is 16 residues. The V end was cut by 5 bases, the J end by 0 bases, with 14 bases between. Germline V gene sequence: CDR1 MDHEN, CDR2 SYDVKM. The CDR3 DNA sequence: TGTGCCAGCAGTCCCGAATTCGGGGGCTCTGGAAACACCATATATTTT. It is translated as CASSPEFGGSGNTIYF.

The rearrangement joins TRBV7-3 to TRBJ2-5; 9 positions match TRBD2. CDR3 length: 14 residues. Germline CDR1 reads SGHTA; CDR2 reads FQGTGA. V lost 3 bases and J lost 4; bases outside the gene matches: 3. CDR3 coding DNA: TGTGCCAGCAGCTTCGGGACTAGCAGAGAGACCCAGTACTTC. Translation gives CASSFGTSRETQYF. Together with reference TRBV7-3 and TRBJ2-5, the CDR3 gives the full variable domain: GAGVSQTPSNKVTEKGKYVELRCDPISGHTALYWYRQSLGQGPEFLIYFQGTGAADDSGLPNDRFFAVRPEGSVSTLKIQRTERGDSAVYLCASSFGTSRETQYFGPGTRLLVL.

CDR3: CASSPADRDGYTF. The CDR3 nucleotides read TGTGCCAGCTCACCAGCCGACAGGGATGGCTACACCTTC. The rearrangement links TRBV18 to TRBJ1-2; 7 bases are shared with TRBD1. V shed 2 bases, J shed 6 bases, and the junction held 3 bases outside the gene matches. This CDR3 region has 13 residues. Germline-derived CDR1 and CDR2 are KGHSH and LQKENI.

This chain connects TRBV2 to TRBJ2-7; D unclear. The CDR3 has 10 residues. From germline, CDR1 is SNHLY and CDR2 FYNNEI. Trimming removed 2 bases from V and 5 bases from J, with 1 base in between. CDR3 coding DNA: TGTGCCAGCAGTGAACACGAGCAGTACTTC. Protein: CASSEHEQYF.

V is TRBV27 and J is TRBJ2-1; no clear D. V gave up 5 bases and J gave up 9 bases, with 14 bases separating them. Germline CDR1 MNHEY, CDR2 SMNVEV (reference sequence). The CDR3 covers 13 residues. CDR3 sequence: CASSAQIASEQFF. CDR3 coding DNA: TGTGCCAGCAGTGCCCAAATCGCAAGTGAGCAGTTCTTC.